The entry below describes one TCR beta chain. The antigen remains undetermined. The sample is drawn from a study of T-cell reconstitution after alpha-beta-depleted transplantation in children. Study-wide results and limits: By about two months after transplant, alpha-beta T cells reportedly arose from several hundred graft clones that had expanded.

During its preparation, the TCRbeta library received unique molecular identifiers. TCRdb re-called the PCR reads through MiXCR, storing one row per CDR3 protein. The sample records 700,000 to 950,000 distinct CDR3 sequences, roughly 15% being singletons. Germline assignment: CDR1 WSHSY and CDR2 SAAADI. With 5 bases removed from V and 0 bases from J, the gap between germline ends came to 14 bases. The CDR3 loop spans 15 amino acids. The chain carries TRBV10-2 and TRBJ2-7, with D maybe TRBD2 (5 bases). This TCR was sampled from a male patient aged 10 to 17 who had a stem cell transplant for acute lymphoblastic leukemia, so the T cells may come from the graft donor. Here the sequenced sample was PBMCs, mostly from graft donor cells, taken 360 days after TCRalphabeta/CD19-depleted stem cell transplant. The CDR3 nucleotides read TGCGCCAGCAGTATAAAACGCGGGTTCTCCTACGAGCAGTACTTC. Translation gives CASSIKRGFSYEQYF.